This entry lists 15 T cell receptor beta chains sequenced from one sample in a study of blood T cell repertoires in COVID-19. Clones were sequenced by immunoSEQ multiplex PCR, and TCRdb holds only the in-frame ones, with some missing. The repertoire holds some 460,000 clones, 70% to 90% seen once, with roughly 1.9% in the top ten. The sequenced sample was PBMCs or T cells enriched from blood (not recorded which). These receptor sequences come from a woman younger than 35 with acute COVID-19.

This chain connects TRBV4-3 to TRBJ2-7, with a weak D call TRBD2 (5 bases). This CDR3 contains 16 residues. With 5 bases removed from V and 2 bases from J, the gap between germline ends came to 19 bases. The germline CDR1 and CDR2 sequences are LGHNA and YSLEER. The DNA for the CDR3 is TGCGCCAGCAGCGAAGTACTGGGAGTAACTCCCTACGAGCAGTACTTC. This encodes CASSEVLGVTPYEQYF.

This chain connects TRBV27 to TRBJ2-3; the match to TRBD2 covers 10 bases. The germline V gene has CDR1 MNHEY and CDR2 SMNVEV (reference sequence). The CDR3 covers 14 residues. V lost 7 bases to trimming and J lost 0 bases; unmatched junction nucleotides: 1. The DNA for the CDR3 is TGTGCCAGCAAGACTAGCGGGAGCACAGATACGCAGTATTTT. Its protein product is CASKTSGSTDTQYF.

The chain recombines TRBV23-1 with TRBJ2-2; the match to TRBD1 covers 8 bases. TRBV23-1 has ORF status, its function being uncertain. V lost 3 bases and J lost 6; bases outside the gene matches: 6. The CDR3 totals 15 residues. Written as DNA, the CDR3 is TGCGCCAGCAGTCAGTTCCAGGGGGCGGCCGGGGAGCTGTTTTTT. The encoded protein is CASSQFQGAAGELFF.

The chain is built from TRBV5-1 and TRBJ1-6; 7 bases map to TRBD1. Germline CDR1 SGHRS, CDR2 YFSETQ. This CDR3 has 14 amino acids. The junction had 6 bases not matched to a gene; V was cut back by 2 bases and J by 10 bases. The CDR3 sequence: CASSLETGSSPLHF. The CDR3 nucleotides are TGCGCCAGCAGCTTAGAGACAGGGTCCTCACCCCTCCACTTT. Supplemented by reference TRBV5-1 and TRBJ1-6, the full variable domain reads KAGVTQTPRYLIKTRGQQVTLSCSPISGHRSVSWYQQTPGQGLQFLFEYFSETQRNKGNFPGRFSGRQFSNSRSEMNVSTLELGDSALYLCASSLETGSSPLHFGNGTRLTVT.

This clone appeared once. The gene calls are TRBV5-6 and TRBJ2-7; 9 nucleotides agree with TRBD2. Germline V gene data show CDR1 as SGHDT and CDR2 as YYEEEE. V shed 3 bases and J 1 base; nucleotides not matched to a gene: 2. This CDR3 is 14 amino acids long. Here the CDR3 reads CASSYAGGSYEQYF. The CDR3 DNA reads as TGTGCCAGCAGCTACGCGGGAGGGTCCTACGAGCAGTACTTC.

The V gene is TRBV6-2 or TRBV6-3, the J gene TRBJ1-5; D unresolved. The CDR3 covers 13 residues. V lost 3 bases and J lost 5, with 8 bases in between. The V gene's germline CDR1 is MNHEY and CDR2 SVGEGT. As DNA, the CDR3 is TGTGCCAGCAGTTATCAGCGAGATCAGCCCCAGCATTTT. Amino acid sequence: CASSYQRDQPQHF.

The J gene is TRBJ2-7, the V gene TRBV5-6; 9 positions agree with TRBD2. With V trimmed by 0 bases and J by 5 bases, 12 bases remained unmatched. The CDR3 is 17 amino acids. The germline gives CDR1 SGHDT, CDR2 YYEEEE. The DNA for the CDR3 is TGTGCCAGCAGCTTGGGTCTAGCGGGGCCCACCCTTAACGAGCAGTACTTC. Its protein is CASSLGLAGPTLNEQYF.

The sample holds a few counts of this clone. This sequence joins TRBV24-1 and TRBJ2-7; TRBD2 aligns across 14 bases. CDR3 size: 17 residues. Germline assignment: CDR1 KGHDR and CDR2 SFDVKD. The trim removed 6 bases at V and 2 bases at J, leaving 8 bases unmatched. DNA of the CDR3: TGTGCCACCAGTCCGGGACTAGCGGGAGCCAGGGCCTACGAGCAGTACTTC. Translated, it gives CATSPGLAGARAYEQYF.

In DNA, the CDR3 is TGTGCCAGCAATGCAGGGTTCACAGATACGCAGTATTTT. Translation: CASNAGFTDTQYF. The chain carries TRBV12-3 or TRBV12-4 and TRBJ2-3, with D possibly being TRBD1 (5 bases). The CDR3 sequence is 13 residues long. V lost 7 bases and J lost 2, with 10 bases in between.

V usage is TRBV6-6 and J usage is TRBJ1-3, with 7 bases lining up with TRBD1. Trimming cost V 6 bases and J 2 bases; bases outside gene matches: 7. This CDR3 is built from 15 residues. Germline CDR1 reads MNHNY; CDR2 reads SVGAGI (reference sequence). In DNA, the CDR3 is TGTGCCAGCAGAGACAGGGCGTTGACTGGAAACACCATATATTTT. Protein product: CASRDRALTGNTIYF.

The chain has TRBV27 and TRBJ1-1; D possibly corresponds to TRBD1 (5 bases). This CDR3 region has 15 residues. V lost 5 bases and J lost 0, with 13 bases in between. CDR1 and CDR2 (germline): MNHEY, SMNVEV (reference sequence). The CDR3 loop is CASSPSQGMNTEAFF. CDR3 nucleotide sequence: TGTGCCAGCAGTCCCTCTCAGGGAATGAACACTGAAGCTTTCTTT.

The rearrangement links TRBV6-5 to TRBJ1-2, with 11 bases fitting TRBD1. This CDR3 spans 15 amino acids. The germline gives CDR1 MNHEY, CDR2 SVGAGI. With V trimmed by 5 bases and J by 2 bases, 4 bases remained unmatched. The CDR3 sequence: CASSPRDRGNYGYTF. In nucleotides, the CDR3 is TGTGCCAGCAGTCCGCGGGACAGGGGGAACTATGGCTACACCTTC.

V is TRBV11-2 and J is TRBJ2-5; D is ambiguous. Germline loops: CDR1 SGHAT, CDR2 FQNNGV. The CDR3 is 14 amino acids. Trimming left V 1 base short and J 9 bases short, with 15 bases between. In DNA, the CDR3 is TGTGCCAGCAGCTTAGGTACGAAGATACGGGCCCAGTACTTC. Its protein is CASSLGTKIRAQYF.

The chain recombines TRBV5-1 with TRBJ1-4; D is possibly TRBD1 (5 bases). The CDR3 is 14 amino acids. V lost 5 bases, J lost 6 bases, and 14 bases lay in between. Germline CDR1 is SGHRS and CDR2 is YFSETQ. The CDR3 DNA sequence: TGCGCCAGCAGACTGGGGACGGGGGATGAAAAACTGTTTTTT. Translating it yields CASRLGTGDEKLFF.

The J gene is TRBJ2-2, the V gene TRBV10-3, with D perhaps matching TRBD1 (5 bases). The CDR3 has 14 amino acids. The germline gives CDR1 ENHRY, CDR2 SYGVKD. Trimming cost V 5 bases and J 5 bases, with 12 bases left between them. CDR3 nucleotide sequence: TGTGCCATCAGTCGATCCAGGGTTACCGGGGAGCTGTTTTTT. Amino acid sequence: CAISRSRVTGELFF.